The 20 T cell receptor beta chains below come from one sample, sequenced in a study of cytomegalovirus exposure and HLA in healthy donors. PCR was performed using 60 Vbeta and 13 Jbeta primers. Some clones are missing from TCRdb's copy, which holds only in-frame ones; the method was immunoSEQ multiplex PCR. This sample carries about 130,000 clones, roughly 76% of them seen once, and the ten largest clones take over 2.5%. Sequencing was performed on PBMCs. The receptors were gathered from a woman aged 45 to 65 in good health and CMV-seronegative.

The rearrangement joins TRBV5-6 to TRBJ2-3; the match to TRBD2 covers 7 bases. The V and J ends lost 0 bases and 1 base, in that order; junction bases with no gene match: 5. Germline values: CDR1 SGHDT, CDR2 YYEEEE. This CDR3 is 16 amino acids long. The CDR3 loop is CASSLESGGGTDTQYF. CDR3 DNA sequence: TGTGCCAGCAGCTTGGAATCGGGAGGAGGCACAGATACGCAGTATTTT.

This clone was found once. The chain links TRBV2 to TRBJ2-7; 11 bases map to TRBD2. The CDR3 contains 19 residues. The J segment lost 2 bases and the V segment lost 4 bases, leaving 16 bases of the junction unmatched. Germline V gene sequence: CDR1 SNHLY, CDR2 FYNNEI. CDR3 protein: CASSVPGGDQTSGTYEQYF. In nucleotides, the CDR3 is TGTGCCAGCAGTGTACCGGGGGGTGACCAGACTAGCGGGACCTACGAGCAGTACTTC. The full variable domain, in which reference TRBV2 and TRBJ2-7 provide the parts outside the CDR3, is EPEVTQTPSHQVTQMGQEVILRCVPISNHLYFYWYRQILGQKVEFLVSFYNNEISEKSEIFDDQFSVERPDGSNFTLKIRSTKLEDSAMYFCASSVPGGDQTSGTYEQYFGPGTRLTVT.

V is TRBV6-5 and J is TRBJ1-2; D is perhaps TRBD1 (6 bases). V was cut by 8 bases and J by 4 bases, with 11 bases left in between. CDR1 is MNHEY and CDR2 is SVGAGI in the germline V gene. The CDR3 sequence is 12 residues long. The DNA of the CDR3 is TGTGCCAGCTCGGGGGGGCTCTATGGCTACACCTTC. Protein sequence: CASSGGLYGYTF.

This chain uses TRBV28 with TRBJ1-4, with 7 bases matching TRBD1. The CDR3 loop spans 14 amino acids. Losses at the gene ends were 5 bases for V and 4 bases for J; bases not matched to a gene: 4. Germline CDR1 MDHEN, CDR2 SYDVKM. In nucleotides, the CDR3 is TGTGCCAGCAGTCAGACAGGGTATAATGAAAAACTGTTTTTT. Protein: CASSQTGYNEKLFF.

This sequence joins TRBV29-1 and TRBJ1-1; D is uncertain. CDR1 SQVTM and CDR2 ANQGSEA come from the germline V gene. Trimming took off 4 bases at V and 7 bases at J, with 10 bases between the two ends. CDR3 length: 11 amino acids. CDR3 sequence reads: CSVGAAGEAFF. The CDR3 nucleotides read TGCAGCGTTGGGGCAGCCGGTGAAGCTTTCTTT.

The chain has TRBV6-6 and TRBJ2-2; D may be TRBD2 (6 bases). V lost 2 bases and J lost 7, with 14 bases in between. Germline V gene sequence: CDR1 MNHNY, CDR2 SVGAGI (reference sequence). CDR3 length: 15 residues. The CDR3 DNA follows: TGTGCCAGCAGTTACGGGGGGACCTACGGCGGGGAGCTGTTTTTT. It yields the protein CASSYGGTYGGELFF.

CDR3 in DNA: TGTGCCAGCAGTTTAGGGCAGGGGAATAACTATGGCTACACCTTC. Protein sequence: CASSLGQGNNYGYTF. V is TRBV28 and J is TRBJ1-2; maybe TRBD1 (6 bases). CDR1 and CDR2 from the germline V gene are MDHEN and SYDVKM. Trimming removed 2 bases at V and 1 base at J, with 11 bases between. The CDR3 length is 15 residues.

The J gene is TRBJ2-2, the V gene TRBV4-1; D remains ambiguous. The CDR3 spans 14 residues. The V end lost 8 bases, the J end lost 0 bases, and 10 bases lay between the germline ends. CDR1 and CDR2 from the germline V gene are MGHRA and YSYEKL. In DNA, the CDR3 is TGCGCCAGCGAGGCCCTTCCGAACACCGGGGAGCTGTTTTTT. Its protein is CASEALPNTGELFF.

The rearrangement links TRBV11-3 to TRBJ2-3; 9 bases are shared with TRBD2. There are 14 residues in the CDR3. Germline loops: CDR1 SGHNT, CDR2 YENEEA. The V segment lost 5 bases and the J segment 10 bases; nucleotides outside the gene matches: 10. The CDR3 nucleotides are TGTGCCAGCAGCCCTAGCGGGATTGGTGATGCGCAGTATTTT. Translation: CASSPSGIGDAQYF.

V and J are TRBV18 and TRBJ1-6; TRBD1 aligns across 8 bases. Germline trimming cut 5 bases from V and 5 bases from J; bases unmatched to any gene: 2. The CDR3 is 14 amino acids. CDR1 KGHSH and CDR2 LQKENI come from the germline V gene. The CDR3 DNA is TGTGCCAGCTCAGCGACAGGGGATAATTCACCCCTCCACTTT. This encodes CASSATGDNSPLHF.

The CDR3 region is CSVERNHNEQFF. The CDR3 bases are TGCAGCGTTGAGAGGAATCACAATGAGCAGTTCTTC. The V and J genes are TRBV29-1 and TRBJ2-1, with D hard to call. Trimming removed 3 bases from V and 5 bases from J, with 8 bases in between. This CDR3 is 12 amino acids long. Germline values: CDR1 SQVTM, CDR2 ANQGSEA.

The chain uses TRBV11-2 and TRBJ2-7, with D perhaps matching TRBD1 (6 bases). The V gene's germline CDR1 is SGHAT and CDR2 FQNNGV. V was shortened by 5 bases and J by 0 bases, with 14 bases between the two germline ends. The length of the CDR3 is 15 residues. Here the CDR3 reads CASSTDRLSSYEQYF. DNA of the CDR3: TGTGCCAGCAGCACAGACAGGCTCTCCTCCTACGAGCAGTACTTC.

The J gene is TRBJ1-6, the V gene TRBV11-2; TRBD1 agrees at 7 bases. The CDR3 is 16 residues long. V lost 5 bases, J lost 6 bases, and 10 bases stayed unmatched. Germline V gene data show CDR1 as SGHAT and CDR2 as FQNNGV. The CDR3 nucleotides are TGTGCCAGCAGCGAAATCAGGGGGAACGGTAATTCACCCCTCCACTTT. It is translated as CASSEIRGNGNSPLHF.

The chain joins TRBV9 to TRBJ1-2, with 11 bases identical to TRBD1. After removal of 3 bases from V and 2 bases from J, the junction contained 18 bases not matched to a gene. The CDR3 is made up of 20 amino acids. Germline lookup yields CDR1 SGDLS and CDR2 YYNGEE. In DNA form, the CDR3 reads TGTGCCAGCAGCGGGAGGACAGGGGGCGGTCTCTCGACGCCCAACTATGGCTACACCTTC. Its protein product is CASSGRTGGGLSTPNYGYTF. The full variable domain, with the rest looked up from reference TRBV9 and TRBJ1-2, is DSGVTQTPKHLITATGQRVTLRCSPRSGDLSVYWYQQSLDQGLQFLIQYYNGEERAKGNILERFSAQQFPDLHSELNLSSLELGDSALYFCASSGRTGGGLSTPNYGYTFGSGTRLTVV.

The chain uses TRBV28 and TRBJ1-2, with 7 nucleotides matching TRBD1. The CDR3 spans 14 residues. Trimming removed 5 bases from V and 7 bases from J; junction bases left unmatched: 10. The V gene's germline CDR1 is MDHEN and CDR2 SYDVKM. Here the CDR3 reads CASSLGTAVGGYTF. The CDR3 bases are TGTGCCAGCAGTCTCGGGACAGCCGTTGGTGGCTACACCTTC.

The V gene is TRBV18, the J gene TRBJ2-2; the D is unclear. Per the germline V gene, CDR1 is KGHSH and CDR2 is LQKENI. Trimming removed 10 bases from V and 0 bases from J, with 12 bases in between. This CDR3 has 14 amino acids. CDR3 sequence: CATDSSANTGELFF. As DNA, the CDR3 is TGTGCCACCGATAGCAGCGCGAACACCGGGGAGCTGTTTTTT.

This chain uses TRBV7-9 with TRBJ2-1; 8 bases fit TRBD2. CDR1 SEHNR and CDR2 FQNEAQ come from the germline V gene (reference sequence). CDR3 length: 18 amino acids. Trimming at V came to 4 bases and at J to 4 bases, leaving 15 bases not matched to a gene. CDR3 sequence reads: CASSSSGRGLRRYNEQFF. In DNA form, the CDR3 reads TGTGCCAGCAGCTCTTCCGGGAGGGGACTCCGCCGTTACAATGAGCAGTTCTTC.

The chain recombines TRBV18 with TRBJ2-7, with D unclear. V lost 2 bases and J lost 1, with 12 bases in between. The CDR3 loop spans 15 amino acids. In germline, CDR1 is KGHSH, CDR2 LQKENI. The CDR3 DNA reads as TGTGCCAGCTCACCAACCGGGTACCGATCCTACGAGCAGTACTTC. As protein: CASSPTGYRSYEQYF.

The V gene is TRBV7-9, the J gene TRBJ2-7; 10 nucleotides agree with TRBD1. Germline lookup yields CDR1 SEHNR and CDR2 FQNEAQ (reference sequence). V trimming: 5 bases; J trimming: 3 bases; junction bases outside the gene matches: 4. The CDR3 covers 14 residues. CDR3: CASSGTGEIYEQYF. In DNA, the CDR3 is TGTGCCAGCAGCGGGACAGGGGAGATCTACGAGCAGTACTTC. Full variable domain (outside the CDR3, taken from reference TRBV7-9 and TRBJ2-7): DTGVSQNPRHKITKRGQNVTFRCDPISEHNRLYWYRQTLGQGPEFLTYFQNEAQLEKSRLLSDRFSAERPKGSFSTLEIQRTEQGDSAMYLCASSGTGEIYEQYFGPGTRLTVT.

CDR3 region: CASSSSGGEQYF. For the CDR3, the DNA is TGTGCCAGCAGCTCCTCAGGGGGCGAGCAGTACTTC. The gene calls are TRBV9 and TRBJ2-7; TRBD1 matches at 7 bases. CDR1 is SGDLS, CDR2 YYNGEE, per germline. After removal of 4 bases from V and 6 bases from J, the junction contained 4 bases not matched to a gene. CDR3 length: 12 amino acids. Together with reference TRBV9 and TRBJ2-7, the CDR3 gives the full variable domain: DSGVTQTPKHLITATGQRVTLRCSPRSGDLSVYWYQQSLDQGLQFLIQYYNGEERAKGNILERFSAQQFPDLHSELNLSSLELGDSALYFCASSSSGGEQYFGPGTRLTVT.